Sequencing of this T cell receptor beta chain was carried out in a study of graft-versus-host responses after intestinal transplantation. Regarding this clone: What it binds is not known.

From germline, CDR1 is SGHTA and CDR2 FQGTGA. Unmatched junction bases numbered 7, after V lost 1 base and J lost 4 bases. This CDR3 comprises 16 residues. Repertoires were generated with immunoSEQ multiplex PCR, while TCRdb's copy carries only in-frame clones and drops some. The table lists about 85,000 clones, 80% to 85% of them singletons. Source: unstimulated CD4+ T cells sorted from spleen or lymph node cells, taken before intestinal transplant. This clonotype was sampled from a human donor who received an intestinal transplant. The V and J genes are TRBV7-3 and TRBJ2-5, with 9 bases that match TRBD2. The CDR3 reads CASSLNPAGGGETQYF. The CDR3 DNA is TGTGCCAGCAGCTTAAATCCCGCGGGAGGGGGAGAGACCCAGTACTTC.